Listed here is a single T cell receptor beta chain. The antigen remains undetermined. V lost 3 bases, J lost 6 bases, and 6 bases stayed unmatched. Germline values: CDR1 DFQATT, CDR2 SNEGSKA (reference sequence). This CDR3 has 15 amino acids. Time point here: patch test 1, 2 weeks after DPC sensitization. Treatment described: therapeutic diphenylcyclopropenone sensitization with weekly scalp DPC. Donation of samples came from alopecia patients who were 18 to 70 years old and suitable for DPC. The sample originates from a study of human T cells and chemical hapten exposure. Study observations and caveats: Among TCRs, those above 1 in 1000 frequency were unaffected by DPC sensitization.

Single cDNA molecules in the library carried unique molecular identifiers attached during preparation. Via MiXCR, TCRdb re-called the RACE reads, giving one row per CDR3 protein. The table records under 450,000 distinct CDR3 sequences, about 4.8% of them present only once. This sequence joins TRBV20-1 and TRBJ2-2; TRBD2 matches at 11 bases. The sequencing used whole blood, collected in connection with sensitization to the hapten diphenylcyclopropenone (DPC). The source is a woman between 45 and 65 years old with alopecia areata. Some clones in this sample may be carry-over from other donors' samples. CDR3 amino acids: CSARSSSGRPGELFF. Written as DNA, the CDR3 is TGCAGTGCTAGGTCCTCTAGCGGGAGGCCCGGGGAGCTGTTTTTT.